These 14 T cell receptor beta chains were sequenced from one sample in a study of T cell clusters in autoimmune cytopenias. TRB amplification used roughly 250 ng of peripheral blood genomic DNA. TRB was amplified by touch-down multiplex PCR, primer pools A and B combined. Reprocessing the multiplex PCR reads, TCRdb reports a single entry for every CDR3 protein and omits DNA. In total, the table holds around 15,000 distinct CDR3 sequences. Input material: peripheral blood. The receptors shown here come from a human donor with an autoimmune cytopenia or autoimmune hepatitis (not recorded which).

The chain's CDR3 is CASSYRGQGAVAAGELFF. This chain connects TRBV6-2 or TRBV6-3 to TRBJ2-2; TCRdb returns TRBD1, unconfirmable since there is no DNA. CDR1 is MNHEY and CDR2 is SVGEGT in the germline V gene. This CDR3 comprises 18 residues.

The chain combines TRBV27 with TRBJ1-1; TCRdb returns TRBD1, unconfirmable since there is no DNA. Per germline, CDR1 MNHEY and CDR2 SMNVEV (reference sequence). The CDR3 has 13 amino acids. CDR3 protein: CATRGQMNTEAFF.

The chain is built from TRBV12-3 or TRBV12-4 and TRBJ2-5; TCRdb picks TRBD1, but there is no DNA to check that call. The CDR3 has 14 amino acids. The CDR3 loop reads CASSETGYQETQYF.

Considering frequency, this clonotype is medium-sized. The gene calls are TRBV19 and TRBJ2-6. CDR1 LNHDA and CDR2 SQIVND come from the germline V gene (reference sequence). This CDR3 has 14 residues. CDR3 sequence reads: CASTQASGANVLTF.

The V and J genes are TRBV18 and TRBJ2-7; TCRdb outputs TRBD2, but without DNA this stays unchecked. Per germline, CDR1 KGHSH and CDR2 LQKENI. This CDR3 region has 14 residues. The CDR3 region is CASSNRADGYEQYF.

The gene calls are TRBV10-3 and TRBJ2-3; TCRdb returns TRBD2, unconfirmable since there is no DNA. The CDR3 spans 19 residues. Germline V gives CDR1 ENHRY, CDR2 SYGVKD. CDR3 amino acids: CAIRSSPLAGGSSTDTQYF.

The chain couples TRBV27 to TRBJ2-3; the D gene TCRdb calls, TRBD1, cannot be checked with no DNA. Germline V lookup: CDR1 MNHEY, CDR2 SMNVEV (reference sequence). The CDR3 has 13 amino acids. The CDR3 reads CASSEDGADTQYF.

This rearrangement joins TRBV19 to TRBJ1-2; TCRdb's D gene call, TRBD1, goes unchecked for lack of DNA. CDR1 LNHDA and CDR2 SQIVND come from the germline V gene (reference sequence). The CDR3 runs to 14 residues. The CDR3 sequence: CASSIRGKDYGYTF.

The rearrangement uses TRBV5-1 and TRBJ1-5; TCRdb designates TRBD1, a call that cannot be tested without DNA. CDR1 is SGHRS, CDR2 YFSETQ, per germline. CDR3 length equals 13 residues. CDR3 residues: CASSFTGNQPQHF.

This clonotype is deemed medium-sized (0.01 to 0.1%) by its frequency. The chain couples TRBV19 to TRBJ2-2; TCRdb names TRBD1, which stays unverified in the absence of DNA. CDR3 length: 16 residues. The germline V gene encodes CDR1 LNHDA and CDR2 SQIVND (reference sequence). The CDR3 sequence is CASSIAGQGYTGELFF.

This clonotype ranks as medium-sized in terms of frequency. This rearrangement joins TRBV29-1 to TRBJ2-1. The CDR3 consists of 13 residues. The germline V gene has CDR1 SQVTM and CDR2 ANQGSEA. The CDR3 here is CSVGNSPYNEQFF.

The CDR3 is CASSSPRTGRYEQYF. The genes are TRBV6-5 and TRBJ2-7; TCRdb's D call of TRBD1 is untestable without DNA. Looked up from germline, CDR1 is MNHEY and CDR2 is SVGAGI. The CDR3 runs to 15 residues.

This sequence joins TRBV5-6 and TRBJ2-7; the D call of TRBD1 rests on TCRdb alone, since no DNA is present to check it. The CDR3 length is 14 residues. Germline V lookup: CDR1 SGHDT, CDR2 YYEEEE. The CDR3 loop is CASSLSSTLREQYF.

The rearrangement links TRBV6-5 to TRBJ2-1; TCRdb's D call of TRBD2 is untestable without DNA. The CDR3 extends over 19 amino acids. From germline, CDR1 is MNHEY and CDR2 SVGAGI. The CDR3 protein is CASSYSAASGGLEYNEQFF.